Following are 10 T cell receptor beta chains from one sample sequenced in a study of shared clonotypes between healthy human individuals. Clones were read by immunoSEQ multiplex PCR, and TCRdb kept only the in-frame ones, dropping some. The data show hundreds of thousands of clones, around two thirds seen once. The sample was memory CD4+ T cells sorted from blood. Specified subset: CD45RA-negative fraction. The receptors shown here come from a woman younger than 45 in good health.

This clone appeared a few times. This chain links TRBV7-3 with TRBJ2-5, with 7 bases fitting TRBD1. Germline V gives CDR1 SGHTA, CDR2 FQGTGA. The CDR3 is 14 residues long. The V and J ends lost 3 bases and 3 bases, in that order; junction bases with no gene match: 4. The CDR3 nucleotides are TGTGCCAGCAGCTTCGGGACAGACAAAGAGACCCAGTACTTC. Its protein product is CASSFGTDKETQYF.

The V and J genes are TRBV7-3 and TRBJ2-1; tentative D call: TRBD1 (6 bases). V gave up 5 bases and J gave up 0 bases, with 17 bases separating them. The CDR3 consists of 17 residues. CDR1 and CDR2 from the germline V gene are SGHTA and FQGTGA. The CDR3 sequence is CASSPQVGGLSYNEQFF. In DNA, the CDR3 is TGTGCCAGCAGCCCTCAGGTTGGGGGCCTCTCCTACAATGAGCAGTTCTTC.

The count of this clone is one. The chain uses TRBV6-1 and TRBJ1-1; maybe TRBD1 (5 bases). V was trimmed by 3 bases and J by 1 base, leaving 9 bases between them. Germline CDR1 MNHNS, CDR2 SASEGT. This CDR3 region has 14 residues. The CDR3, as DNA: TGTGCCAGCAGTGAGGGACGGGGGAACACTGAAGCTTTCTTT. Residues: CASSEGRGNTEAFF.

V is TRBV7-8 and J is TRBJ2-7, with 9 bases identical to TRBD1. J lost 7 bases, V lost 5 bases, and 6 bases had no gene match. CDR1 SGHVS and CDR2 FQNEAQ come from the germline V gene. This CDR3 has 13 amino acids. CDR3 residues: CASSRDRDREQYF. For the CDR3, the DNA is TGTGCCAGCAGCCGGGACAGGGACAGAGAGCAGTACTTC.

V gene TRBV6-1 combines with J gene TRBJ2-7; 10 nucleotides match TRBD2. There are 15 residues in the CDR3. V was pared by 8 bases and J by 0 bases, with 7 bases of the junction left unmatched. Per germline, CDR1 MNHNS and CDR2 SASEGT. The CDR3 DNA is TGTGCCAGCCGTATTAGCGGGGGGCCCTCCTACGAGCAGTACTTC. This translates into CASRISGGPSYEQYF.

This chain links TRBV6-5 with TRBJ2-5; 10 bases fit TRBD2. V was pared by 5 bases and J by 5 bases, with 5 bases of the junction left unmatched. The germline gives CDR1 MNHEY, CDR2 SVGAGI. The CDR3 consists of 14 residues. The CDR3 sequence is CASSTGLAAETQYF. The CDR3, as DNA: TGTGCCAGCAGTACCGGACTAGCGGCGGAGACCCAGTACTTC.

This chain uses TRBV19 with TRBJ1-6; 7 nucleotides agree with TRBD1. Germline V lookup: CDR1 LNHDA, CDR2 SQIVND (reference sequence). The length of the CDR3 is 15 residues. V lost 5 bases, J lost 5 bases, and 6 bases stayed unmatched. The CDR3 region is CASSVDRWNNSPLHF. The CDR3 bases are TGTGCCAGTAGTGTGGACAGGTGGAATAATTCACCCCTCCACTTT.

The chain combines TRBV5-1 with TRBJ2-5, with D unclear. The V end was cut by 5 bases, the J end by 2 bases, with 10 bases between. The CDR3 totals 13 residues. The germline gives CDR1 SGHRS, CDR2 YFSETQ. CDR3 coding DNA: TGCGCCAGCAGAAGACCGGCACAAGAGACCCAGTACTTC. Protein product: CASRRPAQETQYF.

J is TRBJ2-7 and V is TRBV27, with 14 positions matching TRBD2. Germline V gene lookup returns CDR1 MNHEY and CDR2 SMNVEV (reference sequence). The ends lost 5 bases at V and 5 bases at J; junction bases unmatched: 8. The CDR3 has 16 amino acids. CDR3 in amino acids: CASSPSGTSGSNEQYF. The DNA of the CDR3 is TGTGCCAGCAGTCCATCCGGGACTAGCGGGAGCAACGAGCAGTACTTC.

The chain recombines TRBV11-2 with TRBJ2-4, with D maybe TRBD2 (5 bases). Trimming removed 3 bases from V and 4 bases from J, with 13 bases in between. The CDR3 loop spans 15 amino acids. Looked up from germline, CDR1 is SGHAT and CDR2 is FQNNGV. The CDR3 spells CASSLAGNTKNIQYF. CDR3 sequence (DNA): TGTGCCAGCAGCTTGGCCGGGAATACAAAAAACATTCAGTACTTC.